The rows below give T cell receptor beta chains drawn from one sample of a study of intratumoral heterogeneity in liver cancer. Data came from immunoSEQ multiplex PCR; TCRdb stores just in-frame clones and leaves some out. This table has around 6,200 clones, about 71% appearing once. Sequenced material: tumor tissue, taken before any cancer treatment. These receptors were collected from a woman aged 70-85 years with hepatocellular carcinoma. CDR3s leave out the opening cysteine and the closing phenylalanine or tryptophan. Some rows mark clone size as missing; the rest say once, few, many or name a class of expanded clone.

clone size: .
V gene: TRBV28
J gene: TRBJ1-6
CDR3 protein: ASSDSQEALH

clone size: .
V gene: TRBV18
J gene: TRBJ2-1
CDR3 protein: ASSPLGGSYNEQF

clone size: few
V gene: TRBV19
J gene: TRBJ2-7
CDR3 protein: ASSIGLSNEQY

clone size: .
V gene: TRBV9
J gene: TRBJ2-7
CDR3 protein: ASSGRETSGSIDEQY

clone size: .
V gene: TRBV10-3
J gene: TRBJ2-1
CDR3 protein: AINSGTSGNEQF

clone size: .
V gene: TRBV18
J gene: TRBJ2-1
CDR3 protein: ASSPKRSNEQF

clone size: .
V gene: TRBV5-1
J gene: TRBJ2-1
CDR3 protein: ASSVGTYNEQF

clone size: .
V gene: TRBV5-1
J gene: TRBJ2-7
CDR3 protein: ASSFKGTAGEQY

clone size: .
V gene: TRBV4-1
J gene: TRBJ2-3
CDR3 protein: ASTTVGTDTQY

clone size: few
V gene: TRBV24-1
J gene: TRBJ2-3
CDR3 protein: ATSDPGDSGTDTQY

clone size: .
V gene: TRBV7-9
J gene: TRBJ1-2
CDR3 protein: ASSRGQGDYGYT

clone size: .
V gene: TRBV5-6
J gene: TRBJ2-2
CDR3 protein: ASSFRQGNTGELF

clone size: .
V gene: TRBV6-5
J gene: TRBJ2-4
CDR3 protein: ASSPRVWGDIQY

clone size: .
V gene: TRBV9
J gene: TRBJ1-2
CDR3 protein: ASSVGQGISEGYT

clone size: .
V gene: TRBV28
J gene: TRBJ1-5
CDR3 protein: ASSLTGGRQPQH

clone size: .
V gene: TRBV7-9
J gene: TRBJ2-7
CDR3 protein: ASSSYYEQY

clone size: .
V gene: TRBV6-1
J gene: TRBJ1-2
CDR3 protein: ASSETGSWGYT

clone size: medium-sized
V gene: TRBV6-5
J gene: TRBJ1-4
CDR3 protein: ASSYDGGEEKLF

clone size: .
V gene: TRBV29-1
J gene: TRBJ1-2
CDR3 protein: SAGTGSGYGYT

clone size: .
V gene: TRBV6-4
J gene: TRBJ1-1
CDR3 protein: ASRGVNTEAF

clone size: once
V gene: TRBV7-3
J gene: TRBJ2-1
CDR3 protein: ASSLRKLDEQF

clone size: few
V gene: TRBV30
J gene: TRBJ1-5
CDR3 protein: AWSVPWGVQPQH

clone size: few
V gene: TRBV20-1
J gene: TRBJ1-1
CDR3 protein: SASRPTGMNTEAF

clone size: .
V gene: TRBV10-2
J gene: TRBJ2-1
CDR3 protein: ASRMGLTRDEQF

clone size: medium-sized
V gene: TRBV5-4
J gene: TRBJ2-3
CDR3 protein: ASRLGSGGTDTQY

clone size: few
V gene: TRBV30
J gene: TRBJ1-1
CDR3 protein: AWRGTGITEAF

clone size: .
V gene: TRBV7-9
J gene: TRBJ2-3
CDR3 protein: ASSFRDFSSTDTQY

clone size: once
V gene: TRBV28
J gene: TRBJ1-4
CDR3 protein: ASSSSTGASEKLF

clone size: .
V gene: TRBV25-1
J gene: TRBJ1-1
CDR3 protein: ASSAPTGGWSEAF

clone size: .
V gene: TRBV7-9
J gene: TRBJ2-7
CDR3 protein: ASGDSYEQY

clone size: .
V gene: TRBV27
J gene: TRBJ2-7
CDR3 protein: ASRKETGIYEQY

clone size: few
V gene: TRBV3-1/TRBV3-2
J gene: TRBJ1-2
CDR3 protein: ASSQGTGDYGYT

clone size: .
V gene: TRBV24-1
J gene: TRBJ2-5
CDR3 protein: ATSDRRAHQETQY

clone size: .
V gene: TRBV10-3
J gene: TRBJ2-1
CDR3 protein: AISLRGDEQF

clone size: .
V gene: TRBV5-4
J gene: TRBJ2-7
CDR3 protein: ASSRQAGAFYEQY

clone size: .
V gene: TRBV28
J gene: TRBJ2-1
CDR3 protein: ASSRNLRDEQF